These 7 T cell receptor beta chains came from one sample sequenced in a study of shared clonotypes between healthy human individuals (TCRdb year 2020). The method was the immunoSEQ multiplex PCR assay. This immuneACCESS table, as held by TCRdb, lists in-frame sequences with V and J called but not all clones. Of the missing ones, under half trace to an unresolved V gene in checked studies; the others have no known cause. Across this sample there are roughly 2.6 million clones, with more than 80% seen only once. Around 0.14% of the sample goes to the ten largest clones. The sequencing sample was made of naive CD4+ T cells sorted from blood. In light of the paper, this sample's cell subset or site label describes: CD45RA+ positively selected. The receptors were sampled from a man younger than 35 in good health.

This chain uses TRBV7-2 with TRBJ1-5; D is unclear. Germline V lookup: CDR1 SGHTA, CDR2 FQGNSA. The CDR3 runs to 13 residues. V was pared by 4 bases and J by 6 bases, with 10 bases between. CDR3 region: CASSWGFTQPQHF. In DNA, the CDR3 is TGTGCCAGCAGCTGGGGTTTTACTCAGCCCCAGCATTTT.

This chain uses TRBV5-1 with TRBJ2-3; TRBD1 matches at 9 bases. The CDR3 totals 16 residues. J was trimmed by 0 bases and V by 3 bases; bases with no gene match: 5. Per germline, CDR1 SGHRS and CDR2 YFSETQ. The CDR3 loop reads CASSSGTGMSTDTQYF. The CDR3 DNA follows: TGCGCCAGCAGCTCCGGGACAGGGATGAGCACAGATACGCAGTATTTT.

CDR3 sequence (DNA): TGTGCCAGCAGGCCCCAGGGACTCACAGATACGCAGTATTTT. It is translated as CASRPQGLTDTQYF. The chain couples TRBV27 to TRBJ2-3, with D perhaps TRBD2 (6 bases). CDR3 size: 14 residues. Trimming removed 6 bases from V and 2 bases from J, with 12 bases in between. Germline CDR1 is MNHEY and CDR2 is SMNVEV (reference sequence).

V and J are TRBV7-3 and TRBJ2-5, with 8 bases that match TRBD2. Germline CDR1 SGHTA, CDR2 FQGTGA. This CDR3 has 15 amino acids. Trimming took 1 base from V and 1 from J; bases not matched to a gene: 2. Here the CDR3 reads CASSLSGGIQETQYF. In DNA, the CDR3 is TGTGCCAGCAGCTTAAGCGGGGGGATCCAAGAGACCCAGTACTTC.

The CDR3 region is CASSVYGTTYEQYF. CDR3 DNA: TGTGCCAGCAGTGTTTACGGGACAACCTACGAGCAGTACTTC. The chain joins TRBV6-1 to TRBJ2-7; a weak D match, TRBD1 (6 bases). The CDR3 spans 14 residues. CDR1 is MNHNS and CDR2 is SASEGT in the germline V gene. Trimming cost V 4 bases and J 2 bases, with 12 bases left between them.

The rearrangement uses TRBV14 and TRBJ2-7; no firm D call. The CDR3 is made up of 12 amino acids. Trimming took 0 bases from V and 1 from J, leaving 1 base between them. The germline V gene encodes CDR1 SGHDN and CDR2 FVKESK. The CDR3 loop is CASSQESYEQYF. The CDR3, as DNA: TGTGCCAGCAGCCAAGAATCCTACGAGCAGTACTTC.

This sequence joins TRBV30 and TRBJ1-1, with D hard to call. Looked up from germline, CDR1 is GTSNPN and CDR2 is SVGIG (reference sequence). Trimming took off 0 bases at V and 0 bases at J, with 8 bases between the two ends. CDR3 length equals 14 residues. The CDR3 region is CAWSVIGMNTEAFF. CDR3 DNA sequence: TGTGCCTGGAGTGTAATAGGGATGAACACTGAAGCTTTCTTT. Full variable domain (missing parts from reference TRBV30 and TRBJ1-1): SQTIHQWPATLVQPVGSPLSLECTVEGTSNPNLYWYRQAAGRGLQLLFYSVGIGQISSEVPQNLSASRPQDRQFILSSKKLLLSDSGFYLCAWSVIGMNTEAFFGQGTRLTVV.